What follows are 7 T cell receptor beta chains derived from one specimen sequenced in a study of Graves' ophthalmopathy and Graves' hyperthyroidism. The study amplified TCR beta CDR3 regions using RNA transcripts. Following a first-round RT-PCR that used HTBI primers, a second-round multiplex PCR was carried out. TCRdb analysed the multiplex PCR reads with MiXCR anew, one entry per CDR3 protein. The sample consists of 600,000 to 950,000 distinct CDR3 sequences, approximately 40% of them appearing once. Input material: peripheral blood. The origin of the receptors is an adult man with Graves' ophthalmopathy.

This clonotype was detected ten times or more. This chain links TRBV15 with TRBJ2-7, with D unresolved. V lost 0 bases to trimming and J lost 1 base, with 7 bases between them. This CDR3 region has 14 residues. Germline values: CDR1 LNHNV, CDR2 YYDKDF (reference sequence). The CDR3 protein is CATSRDDGSYEQYF. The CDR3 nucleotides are TGTGCCACCAGCAGAGATGACGGATCCTACGAGCAGTACTTC.

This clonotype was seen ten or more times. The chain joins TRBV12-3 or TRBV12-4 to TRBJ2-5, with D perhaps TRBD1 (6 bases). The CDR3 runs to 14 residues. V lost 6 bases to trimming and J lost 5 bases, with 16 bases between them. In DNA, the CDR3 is TGTGCCAGCAGCGAGACGGCAGGGGTGGAGACCCAGTACTTC. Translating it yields CASSETAGVETQYF.

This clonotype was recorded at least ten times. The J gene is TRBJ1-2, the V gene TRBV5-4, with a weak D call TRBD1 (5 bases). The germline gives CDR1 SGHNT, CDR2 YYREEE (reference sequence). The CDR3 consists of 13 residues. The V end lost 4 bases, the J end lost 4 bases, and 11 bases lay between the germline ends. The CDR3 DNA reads TGTGCCAGCAGCCTTGACAGACTCTATGGCTACACCTTC. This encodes CASSLDRLYGYTF.

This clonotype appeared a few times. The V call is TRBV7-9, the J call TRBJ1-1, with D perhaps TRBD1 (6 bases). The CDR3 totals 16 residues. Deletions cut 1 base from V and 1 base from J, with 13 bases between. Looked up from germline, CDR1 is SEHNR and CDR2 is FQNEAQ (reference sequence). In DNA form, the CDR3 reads TGTGCCAGCAGCTTAGAAAGCAAGACAGGGAACACTGAAGCTTTCTTT. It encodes CASSLESKTGNTEAFF.

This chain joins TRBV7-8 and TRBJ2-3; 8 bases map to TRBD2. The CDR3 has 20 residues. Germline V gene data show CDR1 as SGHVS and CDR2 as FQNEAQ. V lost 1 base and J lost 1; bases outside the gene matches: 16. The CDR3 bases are TGTGCCAGCAGCTTAGGCCGTACTGGCGGGGGGTTAGGTGGCACAGATACGCAGTATTTT. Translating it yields CASSLGRTGGGLGGTDTQYF.

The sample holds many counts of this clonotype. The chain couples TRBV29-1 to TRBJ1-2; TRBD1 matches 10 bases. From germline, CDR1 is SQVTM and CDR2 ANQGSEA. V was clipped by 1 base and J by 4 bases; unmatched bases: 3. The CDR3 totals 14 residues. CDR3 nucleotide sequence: TGCAGCGTTGAAGCGGGACAGGGGATCTATGGCTACACCTTC. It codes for CSVEAGQGIYGYTF.

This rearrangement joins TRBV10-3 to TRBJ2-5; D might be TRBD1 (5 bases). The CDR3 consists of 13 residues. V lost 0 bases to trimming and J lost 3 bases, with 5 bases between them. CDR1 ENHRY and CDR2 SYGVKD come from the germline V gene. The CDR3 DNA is TGTGCCATCAGTGAGTCGACAGAAGAGACCCAGTACTTC. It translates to CAISESTEETQYF.